This T cell receptor (beta chain) was sequenced for a study of shared clonotypes between healthy human individuals. The repertoire was sequenced with immunoSEQ multiplex PCR; TCRdb's copy has only in-frame clones and lacks some. The table lists 1 million to 1.2 million clones, 60% to 80% of them singletons. On this clone: Its antigen is still unknown. Given a far larger clone just one base away, this is likely a sequencing read error. The conserved closing phenylalanine or tryptophan is absent in this CDR3, likely reflecting a read error.

Broader study findings: Clonotype sharing levels among donors were expected to vary with sequencing depth.

This receptor was taken from a man between 18 and 29 years old in good health. Some clones in this sample may be carry-over from other donors' samples. The sequencing sample was made of memory CD4+ T cells from PBMCs. Stated subset: CD45RA-negative fraction.

The CDR3 protein is CSAGWAGEKLFS. The CDR3 DNA reads as TGCAGCGCTGGGTGGGCGGGTGAAAAACTGTTTTCT. The chain couples TRBV29-1 to TRBJ1-4; D is uncertain. This CDR3 has 12 residues. The germline V gene has CDR1 SQVTM and CDR2 ANQGSEA. Trimming removed 7 bases from V and 7 bases from J, with 13 bases in between.